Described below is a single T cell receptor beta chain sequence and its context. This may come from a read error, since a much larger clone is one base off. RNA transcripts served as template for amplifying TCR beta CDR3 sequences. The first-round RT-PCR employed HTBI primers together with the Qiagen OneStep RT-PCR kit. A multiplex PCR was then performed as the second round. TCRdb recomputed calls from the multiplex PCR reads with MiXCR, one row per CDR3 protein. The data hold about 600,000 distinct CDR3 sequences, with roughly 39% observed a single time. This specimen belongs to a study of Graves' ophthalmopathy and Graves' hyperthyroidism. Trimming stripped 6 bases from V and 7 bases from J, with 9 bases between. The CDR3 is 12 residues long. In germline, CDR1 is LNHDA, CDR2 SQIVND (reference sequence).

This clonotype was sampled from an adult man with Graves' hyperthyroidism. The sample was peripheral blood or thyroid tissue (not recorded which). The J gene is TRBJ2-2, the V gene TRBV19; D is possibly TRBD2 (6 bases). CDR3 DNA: TGTGCCAGTAGCCGGCGGGGCGGGGAGCTGTTTTTT. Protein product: CASSRRGGELFF.